This T cell receptor beta chain was identified in a study of response to subunit inactivated influenza vaccine. Study-level results: Authors suggested few new T cells are recruited by each seasonal influenza vaccination.

As regards this clonotype: Its antigen remains unidentified. Mismatch with germline at one junction end may stem from a read error.

The CDR3 is made up of 13 amino acids. Germline loops: CDR1 SGHNT, CDR2 YYREEE (reference sequence). MiXCR was run by TCRdb on the RT-PCR reads, yielding one entry per CDR3 protein. The sample holds 550,000 to 650,000 distinct CDR3 sequences, about 10% seen once. V gene TRBV5-4 combines with J gene TRBJ2-2; D might be TRBD1 (6 bases). The receptor's source is a man in his fifties or sixties who received an inactivated influenza vaccine. The sequences come from PBMCs from blood, collected on the day of vaccination. CDR3 residues: CASSFRGSGELVF. DNA of the CDR3: TGTGCCAGCAGCTTTCGAGGGTCAGGGGAGCTGGTTTTT.